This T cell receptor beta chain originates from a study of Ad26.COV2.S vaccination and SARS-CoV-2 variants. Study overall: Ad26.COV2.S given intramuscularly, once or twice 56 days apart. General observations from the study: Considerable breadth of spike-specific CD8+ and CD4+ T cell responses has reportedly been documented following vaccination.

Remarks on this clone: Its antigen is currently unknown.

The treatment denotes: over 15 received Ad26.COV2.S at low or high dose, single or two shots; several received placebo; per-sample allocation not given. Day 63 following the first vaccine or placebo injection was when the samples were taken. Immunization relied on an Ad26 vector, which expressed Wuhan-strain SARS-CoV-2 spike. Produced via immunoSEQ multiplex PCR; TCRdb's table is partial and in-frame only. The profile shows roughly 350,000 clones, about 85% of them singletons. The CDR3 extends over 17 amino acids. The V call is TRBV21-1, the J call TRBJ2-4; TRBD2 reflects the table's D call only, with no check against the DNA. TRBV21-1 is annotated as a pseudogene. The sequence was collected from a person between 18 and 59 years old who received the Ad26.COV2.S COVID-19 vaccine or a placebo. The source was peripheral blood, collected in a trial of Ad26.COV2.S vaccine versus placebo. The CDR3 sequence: CASSKGGGRWGSNIQYF. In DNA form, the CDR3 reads TGTGCCAGCAGCAAAGGCGGGGGACGGTGGGGATCGAACATTCAGTACTTC.